This T cell receptor beta chain was recovered during a study of cytomegalovirus exposure and HLA in healthy donors. Overall study findings and caveats: A later look showed TCR association rates differing by HLA locus, highest for DRB1 and lowest for HLA-C. In all likelihood, a cluster of highly shared sequence variants was a sequencing artifact. An assumption of roughly uniform sequencing depth across donors underlay the presence/absence analyses.

On this clone: Its antigen is currently unknown.

The CDR3 is 14 amino acids. V lost 7 bases, J lost 3 bases, and 16 bases lay in between. Germline V gene sequence: CDR1 MNHEY, CDR2 SVGAGI. Likely unrecorded immune exposures existed in these nominally healthy donors. The primer mix had 60 Vbeta and 13 Jbeta primers. Profiled with immunoSEQ multiplex PCR; TCRdb holds only in-frame clones, not every one. The table lists around 180,000 clones, 80% to 85% of them singletons, with 1% to 1.5% in the top ten. The gene calls are TRBV6-5 and TRBJ2-7; weak D call: TRBD1 (5 bases). The sequence was obtained from a boy aged 2 to 9 in good health and CMV-seronegative. The sequenced sample was PBMCs. In DNA form, the CDR3 reads TGTGCCAGCAACGTGCAAGGGGCCCGCTACGAGCAGTACTTC. Its protein is CASNVQGARYEQYF.